This TCR beta chain is from a study of shared clonotypes between healthy human individuals. Study results and caveats: Generation of non-shared clonotypes was less probable than generation of clonotypes shared by all four donors.

Methods used by the authors: ImmunoSEQ output held junction-only sequences without quality scores, so filtering differed. Method: immunoSEQ multiplex PCR; TCRdb's copy keeps in-frame clones and lacks some. V, J and clone size derive from that table, while D and trimming were established from the DNA sequence. Of over a million clones listed, under 99% are singletons. Negatively enriched CD4+ T cells were divided by CD45RA into naive and memory. With 5 bases removed from V and 0 bases from J, the gap between germline ends came to 5 bases. The CDR3 sequence is 13 residues long. In germline, CDR1 is SGHTA, CDR2 FQGTGA. Of note for this clone: Its antigen is still unknown.

The chain employs TRBV7-3 and TRBJ2-1; unclear D gene. The origin of this receptor is a man younger than 40 in good health. Input material: naive CD4+ T cells sorted from blood. Subset given: CD45RA+ positively selected. This chain's CDR3 is CASSGTSYNEQFF. CDR3 in DNA: TGTGCCAGCAGCGGAACCTCCTACAATGAGCAGTTCTTC.